This is a list of T cell receptor beta chains from one sample in a study of CD8 T cells in Susac syndrome. TCRdb ran MiXCR on the immunoSEQ multiplex PCR reads and lists one entry per CDR3 protein. The data contain approximately 170,000 distinct CDR3 sequences, about 90% of them singletons. Sequencing was performed on CD4+ T cells from PBMCs. Every receptor here comes from a human donor in good health. The CDR3 runs from the conserved cysteine through the conserved F or W. A D gene is named only where the DNA matches it firmly. The size entry is marked missing in some rows and otherwise reads once, few, many or a size class.

D gene	V gene	J gene	clone size	CDR3 protein	CDR3 DNA
-	TRBV4-3	TRBJ1-6	-	CASSLTGSDSPLHF	TGCGCCAGCAGTCTTACGGGTTCGGATTCACCCCTCCACTTT
-	TRBV7-9	TRBJ1-2	-	CASSPGSLYGYTF	TGTGCCAGCAGCCCAGGTAGCCTCTATGGCTACACCTTC
-	TRBV11-2	TRBJ2-7	-	CASSFSEYEQYF	TGTGCCAGCAGCTTTTCTGAGTACGAGCAGTACTTC
-	TRBV5-6	TRBJ2-2	-	CASSWTDLGGELFF	TGTGCCAGCAGTTGGACAGATTTGGGCGGGGAGCTGTTTTTT
-	TRBV20-1	TRBJ2-1	-	CSARESSYNEQFF	TGCAGTGCTAGAGAAAGCTCCTACAATGAGCAGTTCTTC
-	TRBV10-3	TRBJ2-3	-	CAIRGLDTQYF	TGTGCCATCAGGGGACTGGATACGCAGTATTTT
TRBD2	TRBV6-1	TRBJ2-3	few	CASSLAGNTDTQYF	TGTGCCAGCAGTTTAGCGGGAAACACAGATACGCAGTATTTT
TRBD1	TRBV29-1	TRBJ1-1	-	CSVKDRLNTEAFF	TGCAGCGTCAAGGACAGGTTGAACACTGAAGCTTTCTTT
TRBD1	TRBV4-1	TRBJ1-3	-	CASSQVGTGRRNTIYF	TGCGCCAGCAGCCAAGTAGGGACAGGGAGGAGAAACACCATATATTTT
-	TRBV7-9	TRBJ1-2	-	CASHRDTENGYTF	TGTGCCAGCCACCGGGACACGGAAAATGGCTACACCTTC
-	TRBV20-1	TRBJ1-5	-	CSASRAGDFDQPQHF	TGCAGTGCTTCAAGGGCAGGGGATTTCGATCAGCCCCAGCATTTT
TRBD2	TRBV20-1	TRBJ2-7	-	CSANSGGGASYEQYF	TGCAGTGCAAACAGCGGGGGGGGCGCCTCCTACGAGCAGTACTTC
TRBD2	TRBV20-1	TRBJ2-7	-	CSARKGLAGNQEQYF	TGCAGTGCTAGAAAAGGACTAGCGGGTAATCAGGAGCAGTACTTC
TRBD2	TRBV19	TRBJ2-7	-	CASSAGLAAYEQYF	TGTGCCAGTAGTGCGGGACTAGCGGCCTACGAGCAGTACTTC
TRBD1	TRBV6-2/TRBV6-3	TRBJ2-4	-	CASSSRGGRRIAKNIQYF	TGTGCCAGCAGTTCACGAGGGGGCAGGAGAATAGCCAAAAACATTCAGTACTTC
-	TRBV11-1	TRBJ2-1	-	CASSYHQGRDEQFF	TGTGCCAGCAGCTATCACCAGGGCAGGGATGAGCAGTTCTTC
-	TRBV5-1	TRBJ1-4	-	CASGSSGRSNEKLFF	TGCGCCAGCGGATCCTCGGGACGGAGTAATGAAAAACTGTTTTTT
TRBD2	TRBV28	TRBJ2-3	-	CASSDPSAGLTDTQYF	TGTGCCAGCAGTGACCCTTCAGCGGGACTCACAGATACGCAGTATTTT
TRBD2	TRBV27	TRBJ2-2	-	CASSLRGTSGYGELFF	TGTGCCAGCAGTTTACGAGGGACTAGCGGGTACGGGGAGCTGTTTTTT
-	TRBV7-2	TRBJ2-7	-	CASSSFGLEQYF	TGTGCCAGCAGCTCGTTCGGGCTCGAGCAGTACTTC
-	TRBV9	TRBJ2-2	-	CASSPRVYNGELFF	TGTGCCAGCAGCCCCAGGGTTTATAACGGGGAGCTGTTTTTT
-	TRBV9	TRBJ2-5	-	CASSVAGAQETQYF	TGTGCCAGCAGCGTAGCGGGAGCCCAAGAGACCCAGTACTTC
-	TRBV3-1	TRBJ1-3	-	CASSQDESLYPGNTIYF	TGTGCCAGCAGCCAAGATGAGAGCCTCTACCCTGGAAACACCATATATTTT
-	TRBV5-1	TRBJ1-2	-	CASSLGGRDGYTF	TGCGCCAGCAGCTTGGGGGGACGGGACGGCTACACCTTC
-	TRBV20-1	TRBJ1-2	-	CSALRDTDYGYTF	TGCAGTGCTCTGAGGGACACCGACTATGGCTACACCTTC
TRBD2	TRBV7-2	TRBJ2-3	-	CASSPGGVFPQYF	TGTGCCAGCAGCCCGGGGGGGGTTTTCCCGCAGTATTTT
TRBD1	TRBV7-2	TRBJ1-3	-	CASSLQGARGNTIYF	TGTGCCAGCAGCTTACAGGGGGCTCGAGGAAACACCATATATTTT
-	TRBV19	TRBJ2-7	once	CASSRQISSYEQYF	TGTGCCAGTAGCCGACAGATTAGCTCCTACGAGCAGTACTTC
-	TRBV6-5	TRBJ2-1	-	CASSSPGTASSYNEQFF	TGTGCCAGCAGTTCCCCCGGGACTGCAAGCTCCTACAATGAGCAGTTCTTC
-	TRBV25-1	TRBJ2-7	-	CASSRQTYEQYF	TGTGCCAGCAGTCGACAGACTTACGAGCAGTACTTC
TRBD2	TRBV6-1	TRBJ2-3	-	CASSGLAGGPDTQYF	TGTGCCAGCAGTGGACTAGCGGGGGGGCCAGATACGCAGTATTTT